This T cell receptor (beta chain) appears in the sequencing data of a study of control samples from healthy donors and cancer patients. Profiling relied on immunoSEQ multiplex PCR, and the TCRdb table lists in-frame clones only, not all of them. This table has more than 50,000 clones, around 95% appearing once. Note on this clone: One junction end does not reproduce the germline sequence, and a read error may be involved.

Germline V gene lookup returns CDR1 SGHTA and CDR2 FQGNSA. This CDR3 contains 12 residues. This rearrangement joins TRBV7-2 to TRBJ1-2; D might be TRBD1 (6 bases). Sequencing was performed on blood. The clonotype was recovered from a woman aged 18-35 years in good health. This CDR3 is CASSLRFGGPSF. CDR3 sequence (DNA): TGTGCCAGCAGTTTGCGATTTGGGGGCCCCTCCTTC. Using reference TRBV7-2 and TRBJ1-2 for the parts outside the CDR3, the full variable domain is GAGVSQSPSNKVTEKGKDVELRCDPISGHTALYWYRQSLGQGLEFLIYFQGNSAPDKSGLPSDRFSAERTGGSVSTLTIQRTQQEDSAVYLCASSLRFGGPSFGSGTRLTVV.